This TCR beta chain was profiled in a study of read filtering for tumor transcriptome and immune sequencing. Looking at the study overall: Among patients, 17 to 20 were male and some 15 female, aged about 47 to 85 (mean approximately 71). DNase treatment preceded whole-transcriptome library preparation. RNA-seq yielded only roughly 75 to 1273 TCR reads, IR-seq about 4 to 10.27 million.

V was shortened by 6 bases and J by 4 bases, with 18 bases between the two germline ends. Germline V gene lookup returns CDR1 MNHEY and CDR2 SVGAGI. CDR3 size: 15 residues. From roughly 390 ng of RNA, a library with molecular barcoded alpha/delta and beta/gamma adaptors was made. In TCRdb, the reads were re-called with MiXCR into one record per CDR3 protein. Here the sample spans approximately 90,000 distinct CDR3 sequences, over 9% being singletons. Sample: a population of CD138-negative cells sorted from bone marrow. This sequence was found in a donor aged 40 or over with multiple myeloma. J is TRBJ1-1 and V is TRBV6-5; tentatively, D is TRBD1 (5 bases). The CDR3 here is CASRFAGIQGTEAFF. In nucleotides, the CDR3 is TGTGCCAGCAGATTTGCAGGAATTCAGGGCACTGAAGCTTTCTTT.